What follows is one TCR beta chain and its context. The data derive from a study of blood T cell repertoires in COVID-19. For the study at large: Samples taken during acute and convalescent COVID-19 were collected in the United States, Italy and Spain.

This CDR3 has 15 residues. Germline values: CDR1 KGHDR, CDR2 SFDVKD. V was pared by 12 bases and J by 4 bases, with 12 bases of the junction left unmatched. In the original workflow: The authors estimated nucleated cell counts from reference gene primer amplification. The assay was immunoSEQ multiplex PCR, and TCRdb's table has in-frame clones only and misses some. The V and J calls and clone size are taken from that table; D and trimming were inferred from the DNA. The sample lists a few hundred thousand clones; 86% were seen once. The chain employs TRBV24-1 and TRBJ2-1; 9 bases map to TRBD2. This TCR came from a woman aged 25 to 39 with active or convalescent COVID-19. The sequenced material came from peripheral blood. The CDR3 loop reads CAVQKRGATYNEQFF. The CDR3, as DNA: TGTGCCGTCCAAAAGCGGGGGGCCACTTACAATGAGCAGTTCTTC.